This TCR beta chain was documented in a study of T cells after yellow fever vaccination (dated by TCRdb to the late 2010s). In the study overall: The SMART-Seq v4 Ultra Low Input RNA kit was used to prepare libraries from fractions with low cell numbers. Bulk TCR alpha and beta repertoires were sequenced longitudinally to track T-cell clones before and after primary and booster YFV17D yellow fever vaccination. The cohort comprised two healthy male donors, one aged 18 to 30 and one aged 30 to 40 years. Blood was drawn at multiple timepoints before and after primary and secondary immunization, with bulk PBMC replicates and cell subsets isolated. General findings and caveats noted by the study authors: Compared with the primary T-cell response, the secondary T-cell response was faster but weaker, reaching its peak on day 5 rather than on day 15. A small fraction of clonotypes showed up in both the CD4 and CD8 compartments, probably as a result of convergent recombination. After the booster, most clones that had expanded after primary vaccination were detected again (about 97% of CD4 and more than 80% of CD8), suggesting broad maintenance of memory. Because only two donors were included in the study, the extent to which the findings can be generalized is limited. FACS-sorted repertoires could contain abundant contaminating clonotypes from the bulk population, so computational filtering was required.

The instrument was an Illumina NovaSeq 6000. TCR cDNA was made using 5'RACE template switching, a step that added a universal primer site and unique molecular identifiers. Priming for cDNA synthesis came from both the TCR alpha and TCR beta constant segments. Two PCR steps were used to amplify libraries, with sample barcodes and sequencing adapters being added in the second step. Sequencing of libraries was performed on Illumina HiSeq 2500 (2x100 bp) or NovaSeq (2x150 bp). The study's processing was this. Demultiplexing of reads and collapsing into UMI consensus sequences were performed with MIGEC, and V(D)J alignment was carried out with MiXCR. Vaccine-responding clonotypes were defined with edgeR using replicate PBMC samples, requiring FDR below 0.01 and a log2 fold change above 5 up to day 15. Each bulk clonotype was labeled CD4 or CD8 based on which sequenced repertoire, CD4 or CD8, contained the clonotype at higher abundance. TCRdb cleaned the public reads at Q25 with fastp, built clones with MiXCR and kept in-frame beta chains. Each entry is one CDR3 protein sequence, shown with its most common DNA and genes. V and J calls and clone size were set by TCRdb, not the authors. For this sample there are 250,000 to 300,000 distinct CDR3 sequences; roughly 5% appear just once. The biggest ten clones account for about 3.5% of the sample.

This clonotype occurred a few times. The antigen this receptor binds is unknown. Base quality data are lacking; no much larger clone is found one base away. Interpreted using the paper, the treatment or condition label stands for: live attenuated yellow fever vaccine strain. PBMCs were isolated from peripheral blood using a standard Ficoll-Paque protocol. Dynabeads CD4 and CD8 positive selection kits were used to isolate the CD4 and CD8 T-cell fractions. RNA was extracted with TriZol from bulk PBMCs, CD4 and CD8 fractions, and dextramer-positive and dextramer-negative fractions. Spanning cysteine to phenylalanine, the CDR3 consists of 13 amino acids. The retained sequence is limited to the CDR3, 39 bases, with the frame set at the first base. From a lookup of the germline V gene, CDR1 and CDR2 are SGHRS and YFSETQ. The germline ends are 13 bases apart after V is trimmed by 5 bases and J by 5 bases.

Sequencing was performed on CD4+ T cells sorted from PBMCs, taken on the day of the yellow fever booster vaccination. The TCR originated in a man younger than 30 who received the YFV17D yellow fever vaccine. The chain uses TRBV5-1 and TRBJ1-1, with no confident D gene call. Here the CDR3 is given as CASRYGPVTEAFF. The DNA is TGCGCCAGCAGGTACGGGCCAGTAACTGAAGCTTTCTTT.